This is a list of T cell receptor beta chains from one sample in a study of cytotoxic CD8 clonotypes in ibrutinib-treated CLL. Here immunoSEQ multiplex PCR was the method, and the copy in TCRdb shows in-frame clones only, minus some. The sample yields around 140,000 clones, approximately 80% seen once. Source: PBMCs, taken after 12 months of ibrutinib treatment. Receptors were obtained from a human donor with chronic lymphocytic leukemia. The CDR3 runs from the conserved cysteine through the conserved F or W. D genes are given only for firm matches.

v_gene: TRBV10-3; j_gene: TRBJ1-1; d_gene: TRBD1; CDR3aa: CATVQGAVNTEAFF
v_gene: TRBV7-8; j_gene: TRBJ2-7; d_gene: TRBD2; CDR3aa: CASSFPTVGTSGLYEQYF
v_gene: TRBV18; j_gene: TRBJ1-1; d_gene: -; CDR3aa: CASSEVVYTEAFF
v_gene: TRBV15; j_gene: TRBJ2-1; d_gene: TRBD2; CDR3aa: CATSGRLAGVINEQFF
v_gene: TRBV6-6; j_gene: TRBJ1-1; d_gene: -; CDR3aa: CASSLVVLNTEAFF
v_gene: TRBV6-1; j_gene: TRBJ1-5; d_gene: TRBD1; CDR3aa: CASSETGAGQPQHF
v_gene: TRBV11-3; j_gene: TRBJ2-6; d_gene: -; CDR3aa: CASNSGSSGANVLTF
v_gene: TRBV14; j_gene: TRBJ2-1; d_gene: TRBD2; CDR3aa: CASSQRLASTSYNEQFF
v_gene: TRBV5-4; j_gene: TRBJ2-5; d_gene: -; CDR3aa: CASSSPGPQETQYF
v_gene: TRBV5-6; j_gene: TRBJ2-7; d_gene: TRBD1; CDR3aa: CASSLPGQGVYEQYF
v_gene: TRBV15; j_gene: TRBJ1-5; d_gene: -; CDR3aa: CATSRVTGNQPQHF
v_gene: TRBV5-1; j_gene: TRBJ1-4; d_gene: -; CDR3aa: CASSSDSGMTNEKLFF
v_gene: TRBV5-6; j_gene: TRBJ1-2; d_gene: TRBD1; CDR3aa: CASSLNIGTKGACCTF
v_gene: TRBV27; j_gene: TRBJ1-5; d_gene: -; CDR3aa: CASSRDPGQSQPQHF
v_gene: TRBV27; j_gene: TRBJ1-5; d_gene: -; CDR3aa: CASSRDTYQPQHF
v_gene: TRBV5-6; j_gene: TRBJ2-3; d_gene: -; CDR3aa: CASSLVEEGVSTDTQYF
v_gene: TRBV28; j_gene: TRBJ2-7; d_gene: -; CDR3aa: CASREVGPYEQYF
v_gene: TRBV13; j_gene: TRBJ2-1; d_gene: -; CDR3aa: CASSWGWEQFF
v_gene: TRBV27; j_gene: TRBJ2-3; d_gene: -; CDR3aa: CASSRGTVTDTQYF
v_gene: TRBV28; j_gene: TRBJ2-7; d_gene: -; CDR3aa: CASSSLDRAYEQYF
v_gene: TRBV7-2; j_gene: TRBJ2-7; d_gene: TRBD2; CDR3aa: CASSFLAGLTYEQYF
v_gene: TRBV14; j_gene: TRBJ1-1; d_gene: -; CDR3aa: CASSQDSTGMNTEAFF
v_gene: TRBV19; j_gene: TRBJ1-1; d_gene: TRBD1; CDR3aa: CASSSPPGQSTEAFF
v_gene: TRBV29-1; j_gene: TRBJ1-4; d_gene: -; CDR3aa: CSVDLGGEGKLFF
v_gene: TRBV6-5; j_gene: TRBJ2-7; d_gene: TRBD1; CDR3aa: CASSYGDRPTYEQYF
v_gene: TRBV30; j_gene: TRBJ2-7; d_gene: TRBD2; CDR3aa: CAWVGGNHEYEQYF
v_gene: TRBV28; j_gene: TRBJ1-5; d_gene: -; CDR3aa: CASKLTVSGNQPQHF
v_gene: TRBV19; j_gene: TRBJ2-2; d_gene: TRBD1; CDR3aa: CASRKTGATGELFF
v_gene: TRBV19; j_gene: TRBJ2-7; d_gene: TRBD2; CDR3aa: CASSRGTSGRPYEQYF
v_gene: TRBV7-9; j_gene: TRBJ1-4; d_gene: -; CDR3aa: CASSPDWEKLFF
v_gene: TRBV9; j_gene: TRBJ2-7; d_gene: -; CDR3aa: CASSARDTPGVYEQYF
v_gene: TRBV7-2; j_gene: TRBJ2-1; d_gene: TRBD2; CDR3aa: CASSLLAGKAFF
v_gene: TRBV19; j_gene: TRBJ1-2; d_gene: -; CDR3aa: CASKNVNYGYTF
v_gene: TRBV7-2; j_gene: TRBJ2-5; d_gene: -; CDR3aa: CASSLPSGGETQYF
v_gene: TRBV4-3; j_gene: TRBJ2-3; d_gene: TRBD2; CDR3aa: CASSQGLLMDTQYF
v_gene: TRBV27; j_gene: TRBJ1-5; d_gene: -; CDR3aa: CASSWDINQPQHF